This is a list of T cell receptor beta chains from one sample in a study of blood T cell repertoires in COVID-19. Clones were read by immunoSEQ multiplex PCR, and TCRdb kept only the in-frame ones, dropping some. The top ten clones hold roughly a sixth of a sample with 79,000 or so clones, about 86% of them seen once. The sample comprised peripheral blood. These receptors all stem from a human donor in a cohort sampled during active COVID-19. The CDR3 runs from the conserved cysteine through the conserved F or W. A D gene is named only where the DNA matches it firmly. Clone size is shown for a subset of rows, as once, few, many or a class of expanded clone.

v_gene,abundance,j_gene,d_gene,CDR3nt,CDR3aa
TRBV29-1,.,TRBJ1-1,.,TGCAGCGTTGGAGGAGGGAACACTGAAGCTTTCTTT,CSVGGGNTEAFF
TRBV30,.,TRBJ1-4,.,TGTGCCTGGAGCCTTAATGAAAAACTGTTTTTT,CAWSLNEKLFF
TRBV29-1,.,TRBJ2-3,TRBD1,TGCAGCGTTCGGGCAGGGGGCCAAGATACGCAGTATTTT,CSVRAGGQDTQYF
TRBV11-1,.,TRBJ1-2,TRBD1,TGTGCCAGCAGCAGGACAGGAGCTAACTATGGCTACACCTTC,CASSRTGANYGYTF
TRBV3-1/TRBV3-2,.,TRBJ2-2,.,TGTGCCAGCAGCCTACTCAGGGGCGGGGGAGCCGGGGAGCTGTTTTTT,CASSLLRGGGAGELFF
TRBV11-3,.,TRBJ1-6,.,TGTGCCAGCAGGGACATTAATTCACCCCTCCACTTT,CASRDINSPLHF
TRBV11-2,few,TRBJ1-5,.,TGTGCCAGCAGCCCTACCAACAATCAGCCCCAGCATTTT,CASSPTNNQPQHF
TRBV30,.,TRBJ2-3,TRBD2,TGTGCCTGGAGTGAAGGTAGCGGGAGATTCGATACGCAGTATTTT,CAWSEGSGRFDTQYF
TRBV29-1,.,TRBJ2-3,.,TGCAGCGTGGGGGGTAGTAGCGGTGACTCAGGGGATACGCAGTATTTT,CSVGGSSGDSGDTQYF
TRBV3-1/TRBV3-2,.,TRBJ1-1,TRBD1,TGTGCCAGCAGCCAAGGGTTTGGAGGACAGGGATTTACTGAAGCTTTCTTT,CASSQGFGGQGFTEAFF
TRBV9,.,TRBJ2-3,.,TGTGCCAGCAGCGTAGCCGGGGGGCGGGATACGCAGTATTTT,CASSVAGGRDTQYF
TRBV7-2,.,TRBJ2-7,TRBD1,TGTGCCAGCAGCACCGGGACAGGGTTCGAGCAGTACTTC,CASSTGTGFEQYF
TRBV24-1,.,TRBJ2-3,TRBD2,TGTGCCACCAGTGATTTGCCCCGCCCGACTAGCGGGAGGGCCTATCTAGATACGCAGTATTTT,CATSDLPRPTSGRAYLDTQYF
TRBV19,.,TRBJ2-3,TRBD2,TGTGCCAGTAGTATGGGACTAAGCACAGATACGCAGTATTTT,CASSMGLSTDTQYF
TRBV7-8,once,TRBJ2-7,TRBD1,TGTGCCAGCAAAATGTCGGAGGACAGGGGGCCTGGCGAGCAGTACTTC,CASKMSEDRGPGEQYF
TRBV7-6,.,TRBJ2-7,TRBD1,TGTGCCAGCAGCTTAGACAGGGGGCCCTACGAGCAGTACTTC,CASSLDRGPYEQYF
TRBV9,once,TRBJ2-2,TRBD2,TGTGCCAGCAGCCCTAAGGTGGGGACTAGCGAGGACACCGGGGAGCTGTTTTTT,CASSPKVGTSEDTGELFF
TRBV6-5,.,TRBJ2-5,.,TGTGCCAGCAGGGCCATTGAGACCCAGTACTTC,CASRAIETQYF
TRBV4-1,few,TRBJ2-1,.,TGCGCCAGCAGCCAAGATCAGCGAGCCCGAACCTACAATGAGCAGTTCTTC,CASSQDQRARTYNEQFF
TRBV19,few,TRBJ2-7,TRBD1,TGTGCCAGTGGGTATATCGGGACAGGTATCACCTACGAGCAGTACTTC,CASGYIGTGITYEQYF
TRBV28,.,TRBJ1-1,.,TGTGCCAGCAGTGCGCGGGAGAACCTGAACACTGAAGCTTTCTTT,CASSARENLNTEAFF
TRBV4-3,.,TRBJ1-4,.,TGCGCCAGCAGCTCCAAGACAAGCTTAGAAGCAACTAATGAAAAACTGTTTTTT,CASSSKTSLEATNEKLFF
TRBV19,.,TRBJ1-2,TRBD1,TGTGCCAGCCAGGACAGGGCCGCTTGGCATGGCTACACCTTC,CASQDRAAWHGYTF
TRBV27,.,TRBJ1-4,.,TGCGCACCGTCTGGGGGGACCGCAACTAATGAAAAACTGTTTTTT,CAPSGGTATNEKLFF
TRBV5-1,.,TRBJ1-6,.,TGCGCCAGCAGCTTGGGGTGGGAGAGCTCCTATAATTCACCCCTCCACTTT,CASSLGWESSYNSPLHF
TRBV6-2/TRBV6-3,once,TRBJ2-1,.,TGTGCCAGCAGTTACTCGTCCTATGAGCAGTTCTTC,CASSYSSYEQFF
TRBV11-2,.,TRBJ2-2,.,TGTGCCAGCAGCTTGGGTACAGGGTGGAACACCGGGGAGCTGTTTTTT,CASSLGTGWNTGELFF
TRBV25-1,.,TRBJ1-2,.,TGTGCCAGCAGTGGCCAGGGGTATAACTATGGCTACACCTTC,CASSGQGYNYGYTF
TRBV28,.,TRBJ2-3,TRBD2,TGTGCCAGCAGAGATCGGAGCGGGAGGGCCGGTTTTTTAGCAGATACGCAGTATTTT,CASRDRSGRAGFLADTQYF
TRBV3-1/TRBV3-2,.,TRBJ2-2,.,TGTGCCAGCAGCCACCAACGGTGGAGAAACACCGGGGAGCTGTTTTTT,CASSHQRWRNTGELFF
TRBV28,.,TRBJ2-3,TRBD2,TGTGCCAGCGGCGGGGCGGGAGGGCCTACAGATACGCAGTATTTT,CASGGAGGPTDTQYF
TRBV7-3,.,TRBJ2-1,TRBD2,TGTGCCAGCAGCTTAACAAGCGGGAGTCTCACCTACAATGAGCAGTTCTTC,CASSLTSGSLTYNEQFF
TRBV30,medium-sized,TRBJ1-6,.,TGTGCCTGGAGTACCGGGTCCCGATATTCACCCCTCCACTTT,CAWSTGSRYSPLHF
TRBV11-3,.,TRBJ1-1,.,TGTGCCAGCAGCTTAGGGGTGGGGCTTTGGATCACTGAAGCTTTCTTT,CASSLGVGLWITEAFF
TRBV10-3,.,TRBJ1-2,.,TGTGCCATCAGTGAAGCAGCGGATGGCTACACCTTC,CAISEAADGYTF
TRBV7-6,.,TRBJ2-7,TRBD1,TGTGCCAGCAGCTTAGAGGGACAGGGACTCTACGAGCAGTACTTC,CASSLEGQGLYEQYF
TRBV19,.,TRBJ1-1,TRBD1,TGTGCCAGTAGCCGACAGGGAAATGAAGCTTTCTTT,CASSRQGNEAFF
TRBV25-1,.,TRBJ1-6,TRBD1,TGTGCCAGCAGTAACCCGGGACAGGGCTATAATTCACCCCTCCACTTT,CASSNPGQGYNSPLHF
TRBV19,.,TRBJ2-7,TRBD2,TGTGCCAGTAGCAGCGGGGGGCTTGGCGAGCAGTACTTC,CASSSGGLGEQYF
TRBV12-3/TRBV12-4,.,TRBJ2-5,.,TGTGCCAGCAGTTCCCGAGTGGAGACCCAGTACTTC,CASSSRVETQYF
TRBV27,.,TRBJ2-7,.,TGTGCCAGCAGTGAAAGGGGGATTGACGACGAGCAGTACTTC,CASSERGIDDEQYF
TRBV6-5,.,TRBJ2-1,TRBD2,TGTGCCAGCAGTTACGGGACTAGTGAGCAGTTCTTC,CASSYGTSEQFF
TRBV9,.,TRBJ2-1,TRBD2,TGTGCCAGCAGCGGGACCAGCGGGAGCTCCTACAATGAGCAGTTCTTC,CASSGTSGSSYNEQFF
TRBV5-1,.,TRBJ1-2,TRBD1,TGCGCCAGCAGCTTGACAGGGGGAAGAGCTAACTATGGCTACACCTTC,CASSLTGGRANYGYTF
TRBV6-4,.,TRBJ1-5,.,TGTGCCAGCAGTGACTCGCCGGGTAGCAATCAGCCCCAGCATTTT,CASSDSPGSNQPQHF
TRBV9,.,TRBJ2-6,.,TGTGCCAGCAGCGTAACAGTATCTGGGGCCAACGTCCTGACTTTC,CASSVTVSGANVLTF
TRBV27,.,TRBJ2-3,.,TGTGCCAGCAGTTTTGGCTTATCAGATACGCAGTATTTT,CASSFGLSDTQYF
TRBV28,.,TRBJ2-7,.,TGTGCCAGCAGCGTAGGGGGAAGCTCCTACGAGCAGTACTTC,CASSVGGSSYEQYF
TRBV15,.,TRBJ2-7,TRBD2,TGTGCCACCAGCAGAGATTGGAATAGCGGGAGCCGGTTGGGCTCCTACGAGCAGTACTTC,CATSRDWNSGSRLGSYEQYF
TRBV5-1,.,TRBJ2-5,.,TGCGCCAGCAGCAGGGACGGAGGGCAAGAGACCCAGTACTTC,CASSRDGGQETQYF
TRBV4-2,.,TRBJ1-3,TRBD1,TGTGCCAGCAGCCAAGATACGGACACAGGGGGCTCAGGAAACACCATATATTTT,CASSQDTDTGGSGNTIYF
TRBV30,few,TRBJ2-1,.,TGTGCCTGGAGCACAGGGTTCTACAATGAGCAGTTCTTC,CAWSTGFYNEQFF
TRBV19,.,TRBJ1-1,TRBD1,TGTGCCAGTAGTTTCCCGGGACAGCGCACTTTGAACACTGAAGCTTTCTTT,CASSFPGQRTLNTEAFF
TRBV10-3,.,TRBJ1-1,TRBD1,TGTGCCATCAACGACAGGGGGCAGGACACTGAAGCTTTCTTT,CAINDRGQDTEAFF